Following are 21 T cell receptor beta chains from one sample sequenced in a study of blood T cells in healthy people across ages. PCR was performed a second time for roughly 7 to 12 cycles using a sample-barcoded 5' primer and a J-beta primer mix. In TCRdb, the 5' RACE reads were re-called with MiXCR into one record per CDR3 protein. The data contain 350,000 to 450,000 distinct CDR3 sequences, about 55% of them singletons. Sequencing input: blood. These receptors came from a man between 60 and 75 years old in good health.

V usage is TRBV12-3 or TRBV12-4 and J usage is TRBJ1-1; D is possibly TRBD1 (6 bases). Trimming shortened V by 5 bases and J by 1 base, and 14 bases separated the two germline ends. The CDR3 has 15 residues. The CDR3 loop reads CASSPNRAKNTEAFF. Here the CDR3 DNA reads TGTGCCAGCAGTCCAAACAGGGCCAAGAACACTGAAGCTTTCTTT.

The table lists this clonotype with a count of one. The genes are TRBV7-3 and TRBJ2-2; unclear D gene. This CDR3 contains 16 residues. V was pared by 1 base and J by 6 bases, with 15 bases between. Germline V gene lookup returns CDR1 SGHTA and CDR2 FQGTGA. CDR3 sequence (DNA): TGTGCCAGCAGCTTAATGGGCGAGACTGGGCCCGGGGAGCTGTTTTTT. The encoded protein is CASSLMGETGPGELFF.

This chain links TRBV6-1 with TRBJ2-1; D is tentatively TRBD1 or TRBD2 (6 bases each). This CDR3 contains 16 residues. Germline assignment: CDR1 MNHNS and CDR2 SASEGT. V was clipped by 0 bases and J by 5 bases, with 14 bases between them. In nucleotides, the CDR3 is TGTGCCAGCAGTGAAGCAGGAGGGGGGCTAAACAATGAGCAGTTCTTC. It yields the protein CASSEAGGGLNNEQFF.

This clonotype appeared a few times. This chain connects TRBV28 to TRBJ2-7; TRBD1 matches 10 bases. V lost 8 bases to trimming and J lost 3 bases; unmatched junction nucleotides: 7. CDR1 MDHEN and CDR2 SYDVKM come from the germline V gene. This CDR3 has 14 amino acids. The DNA for the CDR3 is TGTGCCAGCGCCGGGACAGGGGTCCTCTACGAGCAGTACTTC. As protein: CASAGTGVLYEQYF.

The gene calls are TRBV20-1 and TRBJ2-3, with 8 positions matching TRBD1. The CDR3 is 16 residues long. V was clipped by 3 bases and J by 5 bases; unmatched bases: 13. The germline V gene has CDR1 DFQATT and CDR2 SNEGSKA (reference sequence). The CDR3 protein is CSASYGAGGLRDTQYF. In nucleotides, the CDR3 is TGCAGTGCTAGTTATGGGGCAGGGGGCTTAAGAGATACGCAGTATTTT.

This chain connects TRBV11-1 to TRBJ2-1; TRBD2 matches at 12 bases. The CDR3 contains 16 residues. The germline V gene encodes CDR1 SGHAT and CDR2 FQDESV (reference sequence). V gave up 6 bases and J gave up 3 bases; unmatched junction bases: 6. The DNA of the CDR3 is TGTGCCAGCAGACGACGACTAGCGGGAGTCTACAATGAGCAGTTCTTC. Its translation: CASRRRLAGVYNEQFF. The full variable domain, with the rest looked up from reference TRBV11-1 and TRBJ2-1, is EAEVAQSPRYKITEKSQAVAFWCDPISGHATLYWYRQILGQGPELLVQFQDESVVDDSQLPKDRFSAERLKGVDSTLKIQPAELGDSAMYLCASRRRLAGVYNEQFFGPGTRLTVL.

V is TRBV15 and J is TRBJ2-1; TRBD2 might be the D (5 bases). Germline V gene data show CDR1 as LNHNV and CDR2 as YYDKDF (reference sequence). The CDR3 sequence is 15 residues long. V was shortened by 5 bases and J by 5 bases, with 16 bases between the two germline ends. The CDR3 spells CATSGWPSRDNEQFF. CDR3 nucleotides: TGTGCCACCAGCGGTTGGCCTAGCCGGGACAATGAGCAGTTCTTC.

The sample holds a few counts of this clonotype. The chain combines TRBV5-6 with TRBJ2-3, with unresolved D. V was shortened by 1 base and J by 3 bases, with 12 bases between the two germline ends. CDR3 length: 15 residues. Looked up from germline, CDR1 is SGHDT and CDR2 is YYEEEE. This CDR3 is CASSLLQLRTDTQYF. The CDR3 DNA sequence: TGTGCCAGCAGCTTGTTACAACTGAGGACAGATACGCAGTATTTT.

The table lists this clonotype with a few counts. The chain joins TRBV5-1 to TRBJ2-7; tentative D call: TRBD2 (7 bases). The CDR3 covers 14 residues. The V gene lost 1 base and the J gene lost 6 bases, with 14 bases spanning the gap. CDR1 and CDR2 (germline): SGHRS, YFSETQ. The CDR3 region has the DNA TGCGCCAGCAGCTTGAAGGGGGGGCCTAGCGAGCAGTACTTC. Amino acids: CASSLKGGPSEQYF.

The chain recombines TRBV5-4 with TRBJ1-2; D is unclear. Trimming took 6 bases from V and 3 from J, leaving 15 bases between them. CDR1 and CDR2 from the germline V gene are SGHNT and YYREEE (reference sequence). The length of the CDR3 is 14 residues. The chain's CDR3 is CASNGPGGDYGYTF. As DNA, the CDR3 is TGTGCCAGCAACGGGCCCGGTGGGGACTATGGCTACACCTTC.

This chain links TRBV29-1 with TRBJ2-7, with 7 bases that match TRBD1. The J call may be incorrect, as the DNA end agrees better with TRBJ2-4. This CDR3 has 12 amino acids. Germline CDR1 and CDR2: SQVTM and ANQGSEA. For the CDR3, the DNA is TGCAGCGCAGGGGGTGGCAAAAACATTCAGTACTTC. Its protein is CSAGGGKNIQYF.

The chain recombines TRBV29-1 with TRBJ2-7; 13 nucleotides match TRBD2. CDR1 and CDR2 from the germline V gene are SQVTM and ANQGSEA. The ends lost 6 bases at V and 6 bases at J; junction bases unmatched: 8. The CDR3 contains 14 residues. DNA for the CDR3: TGCAGCGTGGAGGGACTAGCGGGACGACCCGAGCAGTACTTC. It codes for CSVEGLAGRPEQYF.

This clonotype occurred a few times. V and J are TRBV5-1 and TRBJ2-1; 9 nucleotides align to TRBD1. The V gene's germline CDR1 is SGHRS and CDR2 YFSETQ. The J segment lost 9 bases and the V segment lost 7 bases, leaving 11 bases of the junction unmatched. The CDR3 extends over 14 amino acids. The CDR3 is CASERQGGVSEQFF. CDR3 nucleotide sequence: TGCGCCAGCGAGCGACAGGGGGGTGTAAGTGAGCAGTTCTTC.

Only one count was recorded for this clonotype. The chain is built from TRBV12-3 or TRBV12-4 and TRBJ2-3; 9 nucleotides align to TRBD2. This CDR3 is 14 amino acids long. V gave up 6 bases and J gave up 2 bases; unmatched junction bases: 3. The CDR3 sequence is CASRLAGPTDTQYF. DNA for the CDR3: TGTGCCAGCAGGCTAGCGGGACCCACAGATACGCAGTATTTT.

This clonotype has just one count. The chain has TRBV15 and TRBJ2-1, with TRBD2 identical over 13 bases. V gave up 4 bases and J gave up 9 bases; unmatched junction bases: 18. The CDR3 sequence is 19 residues long. In germline, CDR1 is LNHNV, CDR2 YYDKDF (reference sequence). CDR3 bases: TGTGCCACCAGCACCGGGGCAGGACCTGGACTAGCGGGAGTGAGTGAGCAGTTCTTC. Encoded protein: CATSTGAGPGLAGVSEQFF. The complete variable domain, with remaining parts taken from reference TRBV15 and TRBJ2-1, reads DAMVIQNPRYQVTQFGKPVTLSCSQTLNHNVMYWYQQKSSQAPKLLFHYYDKDFNNEADTPDNFQSRRPNTSFCFLDIRSPGLGDTAMYLCATSTGAGPGLAGVSEQFFGPGTRLTVL.

To note about this clonotype: An end of the junction does not agree with germline; a read error may underlie this. The V and J genes are TRBV7-2 and TRBJ2-3; a possible D gene is TRBD2 (5 bases). This CDR3 is 13 amino acids long. CDR1 and CDR2 (germline): SGHTA, FQGNSA. CDR3 sequence: CASGLARDDTQYF. DNA of the CDR3: TGTGCCAGCGGCTTAGCCCGGGATGATACGCAGTATTTT.

The chain combines TRBV7-9 with TRBJ2-1, with 7 bases that match TRBD1. The CDR3 is made up of 12 amino acids. Germline loops: CDR1 SEHNR, CDR2 FQNEAQ (reference sequence). J lost 15 bases, V lost 8 bases, and 13 bases had no gene match. CDR3 region: CASRPEGDSLFF. The CDR3 DNA sequence: TGTGCCAGCCGACCCGAGGGGGACAGCCTGTTCTTC.

The chain joins TRBV13 to TRBJ2-3; 10 nucleotides line up with TRBD1. The trim removed 5 bases at V and 5 bases at J, leaving 7 bases unmatched. Germline V gives CDR1 PRHDT, CDR2 FYEKMQ (reference sequence). The CDR3 contains 15 residues. The chain's CDR3 is CASSPGTGAGDTQYF. The CDR3 DNA follows: TGTGCCAGCAGCCCCGGGACAGGGGCAGGAGATACGCAGTATTTT. The entire variable domain, with the rest obtained from reference TRBV13 and TRBJ2-3, is as follows: AAGVIQSPRHLIKEKRETATLKCYPIPRHDTVYWYQQGPGQDPQFLISFYEKMQSDKGSIPDRFSAQQFSDYHSELNMSSLELGDSALYFCASSPGTGAGDTQYFGPGTRLTVL.

V is TRBV28 and J is TRBJ1-5; D gene unclear. The CDR3 runs to 13 residues. V was shortened by 5 bases and J by 11 bases, with 16 bases between the two germline ends. Germline values: CDR1 MDHEN, CDR2 SYDVKM. CDR3: CASSTQRAVSQHF. In DNA form, the CDR3 reads TGTGCCAGCAGTACACAACGGGCCGTCTCCCAGCATTTT.

This clonotype was seen many times. This rearrangement joins TRBV6-1 to TRBJ1-5; no definite D call. V was shortened by 3 bases and J by 7 bases, with 16 bases between the two germline ends. Germline V gives CDR1 MNHNS, CDR2 SASEGT. This CDR3 is 15 amino acids long. CDR3 nucleotide sequence: TGTGCCAGCAGTGAGGCCGGGCCCAGTAACCAGCCCCAGCATTTT. Amino acids: CASSEAGPSNQPQHF.

The chain recombines TRBV29-1 with TRBJ2-3; D gene uncertain. V shed 5 bases and J shed 5 bases, with 17 bases lying between them. The germline CDR1 and CDR2 sequences are SQVTM and ANQGSEA. CDR3 size: 14 residues. The CDR3 nucleotides are TGCAGCGTTTTTAGCACACGTCTGAGAGATACGCAGTATTTT. Protein product: CSVFSTRLRDTQYF.